This T cell receptor (beta chain) was sequenced in a study of identical twins. Study-wide results and caveats: Out-of-frame TCR alpha sharing observed in monozygotic twins exceeded model estimates.

This clonotype was observed many times. Its target is unknown. TCRdb redid the calling of the 5' RACE reads with MiXCR, one entry per CDR3 protein. The data show 500,000 to 650,000 distinct CDR3 sequences, under 8.5% seen once. CDR1 and CDR2 (germline): DFQATT, SNEGSKA (reference sequence). Trimming took 7 bases from V and 3 from J; bases not matched to a gene: 11. The CDR3 has 15 amino acids. These data are also associated with another study on yellow fever vaccine responses in identical twins.

The chain employs TRBV20-1 and TRBJ2-2; 7 bases match TRBD2. The TCR comes from a woman aged 18-29 years in good health. The sample consisted of PBMCs. CDR3 in amino acids: CSVLKKRDYTGELFF. The DNA of the CDR3 is TGCAGTGTGCTCAAAAAGCGGGACTACACCGGGGAGCTGTTTTTT.